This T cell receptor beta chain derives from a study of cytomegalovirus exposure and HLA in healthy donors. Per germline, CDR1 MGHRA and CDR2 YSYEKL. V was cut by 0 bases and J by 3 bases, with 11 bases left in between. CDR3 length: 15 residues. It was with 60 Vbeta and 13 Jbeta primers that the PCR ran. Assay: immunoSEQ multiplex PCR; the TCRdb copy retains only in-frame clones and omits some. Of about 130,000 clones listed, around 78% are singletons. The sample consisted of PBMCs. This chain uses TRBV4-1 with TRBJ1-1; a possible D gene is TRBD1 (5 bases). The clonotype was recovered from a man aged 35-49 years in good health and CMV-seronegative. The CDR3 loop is CASSQDQGRDTEAFF. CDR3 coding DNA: TGCGCCAGCAGCCAAGATCAGGGAAGAGACACTGAAGCTTTCTTT.